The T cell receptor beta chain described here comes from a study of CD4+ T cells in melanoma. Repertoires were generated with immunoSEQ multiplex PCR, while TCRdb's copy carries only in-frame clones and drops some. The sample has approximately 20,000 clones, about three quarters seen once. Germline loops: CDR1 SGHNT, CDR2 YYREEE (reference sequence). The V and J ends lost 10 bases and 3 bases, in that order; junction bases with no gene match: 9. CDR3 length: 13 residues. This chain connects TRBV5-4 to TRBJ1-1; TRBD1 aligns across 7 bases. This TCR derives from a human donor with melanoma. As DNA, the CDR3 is TGTGCCGTTAAAGGGGGCTCCGACACTGAAGCTTTCTTT. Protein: CAVKGGSDTEAFF.